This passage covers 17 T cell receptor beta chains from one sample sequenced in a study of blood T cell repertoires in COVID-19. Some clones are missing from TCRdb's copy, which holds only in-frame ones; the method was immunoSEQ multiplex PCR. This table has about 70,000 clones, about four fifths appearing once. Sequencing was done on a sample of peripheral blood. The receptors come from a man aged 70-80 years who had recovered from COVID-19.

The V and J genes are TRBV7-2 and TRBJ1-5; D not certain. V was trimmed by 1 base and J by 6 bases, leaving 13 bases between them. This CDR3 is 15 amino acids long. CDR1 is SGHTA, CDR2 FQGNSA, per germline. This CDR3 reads CASSLGSGLGQPQHF. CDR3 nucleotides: TGTGCCAGCAGCTTAGGCTCTGGGCTGGGTCAGCCCCAGCATTTT.

The CDR3 DNA follows: TGTGCCAGCTCCCCGTCGACAGGGGGAGATACGCAGTATTTT. It is translated as CASSPSTGGDTQYF. V is TRBV18 and J is TRBJ2-3; TRBD1 matches at 9 bases. After removal of 6 bases from V and 5 bases from J, the junction contained 6 bases not matched to a gene. There are 14 residues in the CDR3. Germline V lookup: CDR1 KGHSH, CDR2 LQKENI.

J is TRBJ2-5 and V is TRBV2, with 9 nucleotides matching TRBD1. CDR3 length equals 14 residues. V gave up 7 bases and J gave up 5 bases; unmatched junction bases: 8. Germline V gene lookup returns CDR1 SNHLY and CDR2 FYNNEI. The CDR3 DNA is TGTGCCAGCACTTCAACAGGGGGCGCGGAGACCCAGTACTTC. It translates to CASTSTGGAETQYF.

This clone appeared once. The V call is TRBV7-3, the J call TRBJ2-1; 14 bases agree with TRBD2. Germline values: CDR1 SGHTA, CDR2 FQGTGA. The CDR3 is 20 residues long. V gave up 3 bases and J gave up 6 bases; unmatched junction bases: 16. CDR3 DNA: TGTGCCAGCAGCTTGGAAACGGGACTAGCGGGAGCCGGTTTATTCAATGAGCAGTTCTTC. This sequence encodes CASSLETGLAGAGLFNEQFF.

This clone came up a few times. DNA of the CDR3: TGTGCCAGCAACGAAAGGGAGGGGACTGAAGCTTTCTTT. This encodes CASNEREGTEAFF. The chain uses TRBV7-9 and TRBJ1-1, with a weak D call TRBD1 (5 bases). The CDR3 contains 13 residues. Trimming removed 7 bases at V and 5 bases at J, with 14 bases between. The germline V gene has CDR1 SEHNR and CDR2 FQNEAQ (reference sequence).

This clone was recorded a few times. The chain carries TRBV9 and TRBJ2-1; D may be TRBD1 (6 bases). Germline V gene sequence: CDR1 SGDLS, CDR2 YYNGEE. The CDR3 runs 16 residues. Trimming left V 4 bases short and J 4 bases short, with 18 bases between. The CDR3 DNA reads TGTGCCAGCAGCCTACGTCCCTGGGGGCAATACAATGAGCAGTTCTTC. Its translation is CASSLRPWGQYNEQFF.

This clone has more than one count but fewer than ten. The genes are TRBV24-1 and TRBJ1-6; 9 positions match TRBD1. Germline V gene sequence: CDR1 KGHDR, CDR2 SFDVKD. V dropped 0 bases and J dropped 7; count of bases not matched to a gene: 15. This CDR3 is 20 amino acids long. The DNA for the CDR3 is TGTGCCACCAGTGATTTGTGGGGACAGGGCCTCCCGGCATGGAATTCACCCCTCCACTTT. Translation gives CATSDLWGQGLPAWNSPLHF.

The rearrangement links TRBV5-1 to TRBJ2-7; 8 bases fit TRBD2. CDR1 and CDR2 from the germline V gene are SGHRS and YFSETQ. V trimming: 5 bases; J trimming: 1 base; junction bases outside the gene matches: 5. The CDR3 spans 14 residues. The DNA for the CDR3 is TGCGCCAGCAGTATTTCGGGAGGGTCCTACGAGCAGTACTTC. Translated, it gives CASSISGGSYEQYF.

This CDR3 is CAWRLDGAEAFF. Here the CDR3 DNA reads TGTGCCTGGAGACTAGATGGGGCTGAAGCTTTCTTT. This rearrangement joins TRBV30 to TRBJ1-1, with no clear D. V lost 3 bases, J lost 6 bases, and 11 bases lay in between. In germline, CDR1 is GTSNPN, CDR2 SVGIG (reference sequence). CDR3 length: 12 amino acids.

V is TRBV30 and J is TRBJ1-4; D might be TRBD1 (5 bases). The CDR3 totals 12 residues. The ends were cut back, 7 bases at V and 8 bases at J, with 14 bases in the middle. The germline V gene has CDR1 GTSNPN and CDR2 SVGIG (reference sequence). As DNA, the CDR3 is TGTGCCTTCAGGGATATGGGGGAAAAACTGTTTTTT. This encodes CAFRDMGEKLFF.

DNA for the CDR3: TGTGCCAGCAGCTTCGACAGGGTGAGCACAGATACGCAGTATTTT. This gives the protein CASSFDRVSTDTQYF. The rearrangement uses TRBV6-5 and TRBJ2-3; 7 positions match TRBD1. The CDR3 consists of 15 residues. Germline CDR1 MNHEY, CDR2 SVGAGI. The V and J ends lost 6 bases and 0 bases, in that order; junction bases with no gene match: 6.

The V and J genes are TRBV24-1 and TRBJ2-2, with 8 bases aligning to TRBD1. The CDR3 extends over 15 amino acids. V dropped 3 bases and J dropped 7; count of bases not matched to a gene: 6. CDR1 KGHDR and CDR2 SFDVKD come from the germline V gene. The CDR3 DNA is TGTGCCACCAGTGATCCGACAGGGGCGGACGGGGAGCTGTTTTTT. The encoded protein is CATSDPTGADGELFF.

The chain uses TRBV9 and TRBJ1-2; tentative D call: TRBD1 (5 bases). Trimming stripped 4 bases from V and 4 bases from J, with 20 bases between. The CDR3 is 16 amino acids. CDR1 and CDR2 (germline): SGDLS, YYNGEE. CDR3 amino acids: CASSPSRGGDGYGYTF. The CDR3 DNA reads TGTGCCAGCAGCCCCAGTAGGGGAGGGGATGGCTATGGCTACACCTTC.

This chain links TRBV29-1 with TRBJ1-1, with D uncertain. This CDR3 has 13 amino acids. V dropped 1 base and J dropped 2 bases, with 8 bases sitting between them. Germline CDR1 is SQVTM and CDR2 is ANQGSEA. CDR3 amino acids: CSVEGTRNTEAFF. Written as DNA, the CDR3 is TGCAGCGTTGAAGGCACCAGAAACACTGAAGCTTTCTTT.

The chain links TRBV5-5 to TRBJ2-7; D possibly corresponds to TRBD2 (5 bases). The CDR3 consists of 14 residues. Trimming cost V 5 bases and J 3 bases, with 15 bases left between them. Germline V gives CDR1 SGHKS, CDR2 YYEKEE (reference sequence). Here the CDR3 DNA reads TGTGCCAGCAGACCCCTCCGGGAAAGCTACGAGCAGTACTTC. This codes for CASRPLRESYEQYF.

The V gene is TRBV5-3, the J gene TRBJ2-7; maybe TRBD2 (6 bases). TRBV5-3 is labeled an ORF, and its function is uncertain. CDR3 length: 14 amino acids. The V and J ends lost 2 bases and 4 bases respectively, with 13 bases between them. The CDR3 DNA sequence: TGTGCCAGAAGCTTTGACGGGAGAAGGTACGAGCAGTACTTC. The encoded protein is CARSFDGRRYEQYF.

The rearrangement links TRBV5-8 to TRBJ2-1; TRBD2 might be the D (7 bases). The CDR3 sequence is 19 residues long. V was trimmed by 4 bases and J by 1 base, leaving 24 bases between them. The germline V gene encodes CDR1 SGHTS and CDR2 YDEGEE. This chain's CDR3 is CASSRDIGRGGLSYNEQFF. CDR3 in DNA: TGTGCCAGCAGCAGGGATATTGGACGCGGGGGCTTATCCTACAATGAGCAGTTCTTC. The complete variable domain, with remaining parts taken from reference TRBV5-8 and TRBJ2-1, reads EAGVTQSPTHLIKTRGQQATLRCSPISGHTSVYWYQQALGLGLQFLLWYDEGEERNRGNFPPRFSGRQFPNYSSELNVNALELEDSALYLCASSRDIGRGGLSYNEQFFGPGTRLTVL.